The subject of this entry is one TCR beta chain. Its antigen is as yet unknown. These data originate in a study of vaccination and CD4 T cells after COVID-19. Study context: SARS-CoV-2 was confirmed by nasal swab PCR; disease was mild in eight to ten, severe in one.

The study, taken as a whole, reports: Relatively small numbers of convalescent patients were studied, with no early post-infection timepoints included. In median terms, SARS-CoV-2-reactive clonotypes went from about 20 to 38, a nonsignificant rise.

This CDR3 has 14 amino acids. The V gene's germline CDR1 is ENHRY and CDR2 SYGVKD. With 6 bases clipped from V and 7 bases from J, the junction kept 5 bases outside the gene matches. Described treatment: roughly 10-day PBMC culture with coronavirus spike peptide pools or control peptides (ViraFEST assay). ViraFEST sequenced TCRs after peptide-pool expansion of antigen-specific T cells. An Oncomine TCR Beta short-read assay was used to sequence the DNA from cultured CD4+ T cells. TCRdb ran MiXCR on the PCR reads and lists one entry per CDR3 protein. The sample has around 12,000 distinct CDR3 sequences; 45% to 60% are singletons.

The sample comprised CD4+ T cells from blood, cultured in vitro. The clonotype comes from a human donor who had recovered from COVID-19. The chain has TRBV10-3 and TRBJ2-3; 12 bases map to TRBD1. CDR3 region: CAISRDRGPYTQYF. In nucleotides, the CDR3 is TGTGCCATCAGCAGGGACAGGGGGCCGTATACGCAGTATTTT.